The 13 T cell receptor beta chains in this list originate from one sample, sequenced in a study of blood T cell repertoires in COVID-19. The table came from immunoSEQ multiplex PCR; TCRdb's copy has only in-frame clones and leaves some out. This sample has under 450,000 clones, with approximately 88% found just once. Sequenced input: peripheral blood. The receptor set was obtained from a woman aged 50 to 65 with COVID-19, enrolled during active disease.

The genes are TRBV7-2 and TRBJ1-6; the D is unclear. Trimming pared 5 bases from V and 5 bases from J, leaving 16 bases between. Germline V gene sequence: CDR1 SGHTA, CDR2 FQGNSA. CDR3 size: 16 residues. The CDR3 bases are TGTGCCAGCAGCCAAGACTGGAGAGTTGATAATTCACCCCTCCACTTT. It codes for CASSQDWRVDNSPLHF.

The V and J genes are TRBV27 and TRBJ1-1, with 7 bases aligning to TRBD1. This CDR3 comprises 15 residues. V trimming: 0 bases; J trimming: 5 bases; junction bases outside the gene matches: 6. Germline values: CDR1 MNHEY, CDR2 SMNVEV (reference sequence). In DNA form, the CDR3 reads TGTGCCAGCAGTTTATCGACAGGGTTGGAGACTGAAGCTTTCTTT. Its protein is CASSLSTGLETEAFF.

V gene TRBV9 combines with J gene TRBJ1-2; 7 nucleotides align to TRBD1. J was trimmed by 4 bases and V by 4 bases; bases with no gene match: 4. The CDR3 spans 13 residues. Germline V CDR1 and CDR2: SGDLS, YYNGEE. DNA for the CDR3: TGTGCCAGCAGCCTGGGACAGACCTATGGCTACACCTTC. This gives the protein CASSLGQTYGYTF.

This clone was observed a single time. This chain uses TRBV15 with TRBJ1-1; D possibly corresponds to TRBD1 (5 bases). This CDR3 region has 15 residues. CDR1 is LNHNV, CDR2 YYDKDF, per germline (reference sequence). V was cut by 1 base and J by 11 bases, with 20 bases left in between. Here the CDR3 reads CATSRVRGPKAEAFF. The CDR3 DNA reads TGTGCCACCAGCAGAGTGCGGGGCCCCAAAGCGGAGGCTTTCTTT.

This chain joins TRBV5-1 and TRBJ2-1, with a weak D call TRBD1 (5 bases). Between the trimmed V and J ends, which lost 0 bases and 0 bases, there was a span of 13 bases. The CDR3 covers 17 residues. Germline loops: CDR1 SGHRS, CDR2 YFSETQ. CDR3 bases: TGCGCCAGCAGCTTGGGGGGCTCGTCGAGCTCCTACAATGAGCAGTTCTTC. This gives the protein CASSLGGSSSSYNEQFF.

The chain recombines TRBV7-9 with TRBJ1-2; the D is unclear. Germline lookup yields CDR1 SEHNR and CDR2 FQNEAQ (reference sequence). The CDR3 loop spans 13 amino acids. V was pared by 4 bases and J by 1 base, with 7 bases between. The CDR3 loop reads CASSSSVNYGYTF. The CDR3 bases are TGTGCCAGCAGCTCTTCAGTTAACTATGGCTACACCTTC.

The chain carries TRBV5-4 and TRBJ1-1, with 8 bases aligning to TRBD1. Germline V gives CDR1 SGHNT, CDR2 YYREEE (reference sequence). The CDR3 spans 14 residues. The V gene end was trimmed by 4 bases and the J gene end by 4 bases; junction bases not matched to a gene: 6. CDR3 coding DNA: TGTGCCAGCAGCCGGACAGGGTGGCGCACTGAAGCTTTCTTT. The encoded protein is CASSRTGWRTEAFF.

The chain has TRBV20-1 and TRBJ2-7; D may be TRBD2 (6 bases). The CDR3 contains 14 residues. Germline CDR1 and CDR2: DFQATT and SNEGSKA (reference sequence). Trimming pared 3 bases from V and 2 bases from J, leaving 14 bases between. As DNA, the CDR3 is TGCAGTGCTAGTCCCGGGACTGGAGCCTACGAGCAGTACTTC. This sequence encodes CSASPGTGAYEQYF.

A single count supports this clone. The chain joins TRBV19 to TRBJ1-5; no definite D call. Trimming left V 5 bases short and J 3 bases short, with 14 bases between. Per germline, CDR1 LNHDA and CDR2 SQIVND (reference sequence). CDR3 size: 15 residues. The CDR3 nucleotides read TGTGCCAGTAGTTACCGGTCCTATGACAATCAGCCCCAGCATTTT. This encodes CASSYRSYDNQPQHF. Combining the CDR3 with reference TRBV19 and TRBJ1-5 gives the whole variable domain DGGITQSPKYLFRKEGQNVTLSCEQNLNHDAMYWYRQDPGQGLRLIYYSQIVNDFQKGDIAEGYSVSREKKESFPLTVTSAQKNPTAFYLCASSYRSYDNQPQHFGDGTRLSIL.

The chain links TRBV25-1 to TRBJ2-3; perhaps TRBD1 as D (5 bases). The CDR3 has 14 residues. V lost 10 bases, J lost 1 base, and 15 bases lay in between. CDR1 is MGHDK, CDR2 SYGVNS, per germline. Here the CDR3 DNA reads TGTGCCACCCAGACAGTTCTAGGCACAGATACGCAGTATTTT. Protein product: CATQTVLGTDTQYF. Variable domain in full (rest from reference TRBV25-1 and TRBJ2-3): EADIYQTPRYLVIGTGKKITLECSQTMGHDKMYWYQQDPGMELHLIHYSYGVNSTEKGDLSSESTVSRIRTEHFPLTLESARPSHTSQYLCATQTVLGTDTQYFGPGTRLTVL.

V is TRBV25-1 and J is TRBJ2-2; maybe TRBD2 (5 bases). Trimming cost V 10 bases and J 7 bases, with 10 bases left between them. CDR1 is MGHDK and CDR2 is SYGVNS in the germline V gene. There are 11 residues in the CDR3. The CDR3 protein is CATGGGGELFF. CDR3 nucleotide sequence: TGTGCCACCGGCGGAGGCGGGGAGCTGTTTTTT.

As for this clone: Other nucleotide sequences in the sample specify the same CDR3. V usage is TRBV6-5 and J usage is TRBJ2-2; 7 bases are shared with TRBD2. J was trimmed by 5 bases and V by 6 bases; bases with no gene match: 0. CDR1 and CDR2 (germline): MNHEY, SVGAGI. The CDR3 has 12 residues. The CDR3 spells CASRRGTGELFF. The DNA of the CDR3 is TGTGCCAGCAGGCGGGGGACCGGGGAGCTGTTTTTT.

The chain employs TRBV13 and TRBJ2-7, with 7 bases lining up with TRBD2. This CDR3 has 13 residues. The V segment lost 6 bases and the J segment 1 base; nucleotides outside the gene matches: 3. CDR1 is PRHDT and CDR2 is FYEKMQ in the germline V gene (reference sequence). DNA for the CDR3: TGTGCCAGCAGACCCGGGAGGTCCTACGAGCAGTACTTC. Its translation: CASRPGRSYEQYF.